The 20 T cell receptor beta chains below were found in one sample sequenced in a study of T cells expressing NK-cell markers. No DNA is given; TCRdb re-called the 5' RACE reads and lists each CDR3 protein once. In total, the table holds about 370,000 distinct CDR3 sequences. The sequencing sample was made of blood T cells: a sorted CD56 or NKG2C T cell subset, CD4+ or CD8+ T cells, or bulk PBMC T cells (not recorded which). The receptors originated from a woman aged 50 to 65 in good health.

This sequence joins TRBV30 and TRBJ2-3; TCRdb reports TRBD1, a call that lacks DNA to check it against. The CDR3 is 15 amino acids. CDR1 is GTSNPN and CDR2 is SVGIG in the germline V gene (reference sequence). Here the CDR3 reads CAWKRKGSQTDTQYF. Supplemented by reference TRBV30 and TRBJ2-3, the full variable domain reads SQTIHQWPATLVQPVGSPLSLECTVEGTSNPNLYWYRQAAGRGLQLLFYSVGIGQISSEVPQNLSASRPQDRQFILSSKKLLLSDSGFYLCAWKRKGSQTDTQYFGPGTRLTVL.

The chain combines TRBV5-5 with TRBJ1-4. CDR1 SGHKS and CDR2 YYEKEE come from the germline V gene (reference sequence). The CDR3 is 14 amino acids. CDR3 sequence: CASRDTPTNEKLFF.

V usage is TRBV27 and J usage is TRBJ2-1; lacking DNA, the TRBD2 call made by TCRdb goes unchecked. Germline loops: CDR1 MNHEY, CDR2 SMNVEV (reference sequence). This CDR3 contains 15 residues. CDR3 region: CASRVLGGGVEEQFF.

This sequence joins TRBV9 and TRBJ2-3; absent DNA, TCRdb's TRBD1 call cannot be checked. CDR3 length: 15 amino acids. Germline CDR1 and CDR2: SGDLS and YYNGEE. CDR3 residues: CASSVGAGWTDTQYF.

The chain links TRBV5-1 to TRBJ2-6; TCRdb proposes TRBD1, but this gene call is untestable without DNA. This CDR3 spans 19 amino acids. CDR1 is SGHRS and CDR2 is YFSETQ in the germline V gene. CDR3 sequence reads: CASRSGLPGQGSGANVLTF.

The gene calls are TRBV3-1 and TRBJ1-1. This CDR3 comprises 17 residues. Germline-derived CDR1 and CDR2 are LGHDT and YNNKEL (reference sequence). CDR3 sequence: CASSQVSSGLRGTEAFF.

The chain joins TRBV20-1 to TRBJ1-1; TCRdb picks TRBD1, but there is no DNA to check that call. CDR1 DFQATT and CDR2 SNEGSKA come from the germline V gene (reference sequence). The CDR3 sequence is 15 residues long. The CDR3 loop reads CSARHASGQGTEAFF.

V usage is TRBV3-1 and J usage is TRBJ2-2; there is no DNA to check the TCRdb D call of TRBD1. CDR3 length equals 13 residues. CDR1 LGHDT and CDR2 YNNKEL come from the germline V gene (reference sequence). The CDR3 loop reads CASGPVNTGELFF.

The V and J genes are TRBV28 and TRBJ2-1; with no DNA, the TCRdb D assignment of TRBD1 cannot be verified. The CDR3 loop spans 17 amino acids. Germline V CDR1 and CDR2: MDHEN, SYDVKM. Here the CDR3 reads CASSFGGWGSSYNEQFF.

CDR3: CSASIGRERDEQFF. The chain is built from TRBV20-1 and TRBJ2-1; the TCRdb D gene call, TRBD1, has no DNA to confirm it. Germline loops: CDR1 DFQATT, CDR2 SNEGSKA (reference sequence). CDR3 length: 14 amino acids.

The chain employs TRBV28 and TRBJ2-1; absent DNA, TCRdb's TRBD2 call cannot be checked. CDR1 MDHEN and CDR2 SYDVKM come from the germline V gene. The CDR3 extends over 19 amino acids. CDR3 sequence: CASSLRPGLAAISYNEQFF.

CDR3 region: CASTLGPDGDEQFF. The V call is TRBV11-2, the J call TRBJ2-1; TCRdb names TRBD2, which stays unverified in the absence of DNA. Germline V gene lookup returns CDR1 SGHAT and CDR2 FQNNGV. This CDR3 region has 14 residues.

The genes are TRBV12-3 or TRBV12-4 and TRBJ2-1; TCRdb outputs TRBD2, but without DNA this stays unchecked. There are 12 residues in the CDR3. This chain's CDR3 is CACQRGYNEQFF.

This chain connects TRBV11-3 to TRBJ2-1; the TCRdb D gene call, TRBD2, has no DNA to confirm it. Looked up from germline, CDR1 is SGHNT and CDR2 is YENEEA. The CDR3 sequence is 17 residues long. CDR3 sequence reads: CASSYIIDAGPYNEQFF.

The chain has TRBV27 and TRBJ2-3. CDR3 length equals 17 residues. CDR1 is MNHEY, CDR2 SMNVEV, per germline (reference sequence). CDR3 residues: CASSGLGPRSSTDTQYF.

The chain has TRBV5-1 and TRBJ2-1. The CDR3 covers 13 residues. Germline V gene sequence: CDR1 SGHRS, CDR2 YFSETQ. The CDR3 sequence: CASSLAGVNEQFF.

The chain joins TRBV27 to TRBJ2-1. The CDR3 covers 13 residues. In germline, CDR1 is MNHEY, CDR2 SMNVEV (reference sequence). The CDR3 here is CASSLSVLNEQFF.

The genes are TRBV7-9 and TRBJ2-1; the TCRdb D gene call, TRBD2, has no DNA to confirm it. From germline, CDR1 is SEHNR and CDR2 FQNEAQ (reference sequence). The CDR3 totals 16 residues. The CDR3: CASSLPSAVDSSEQFF.

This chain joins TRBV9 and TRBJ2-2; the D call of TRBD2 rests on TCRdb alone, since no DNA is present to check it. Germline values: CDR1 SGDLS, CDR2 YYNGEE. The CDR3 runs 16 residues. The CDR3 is CASSPRGGTNTGELFF.

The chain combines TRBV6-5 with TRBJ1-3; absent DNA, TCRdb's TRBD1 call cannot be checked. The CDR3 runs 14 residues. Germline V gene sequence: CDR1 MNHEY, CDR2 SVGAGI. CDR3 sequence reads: CASSSPGGGHTIYF.